This TCR beta chain was recorded in a study of identical twins (dated by TCRdb to about 2016). Concerning the study at large: To test whether fetal clonotypes persist, the study used deep sequencing on TCR alpha and beta repertoires from monozygotic twins, unrelated adults of various ages, and cord blood. To rule out contamination, replicate twin experiments were performed at different times with different library preparation protocols. Findings and caveats that apply to the study as a whole: Fewer insertions were carried by abundant cord blood beta clonotypes, a similar but weaker trend appeared in young adult naive repertoires, and no such trend appeared in memory repertoires. Excess twin sharing in beta out-of-frame sequences was weaker because fewer shared sequences lowered the signal-to-noise ratio. In monozygotic twins, recombination models systematically underestimated out-of-frame TCR alpha sharing, but the models matched the sharing seen between unrelated individuals. Compared with coincidental sharing between unrelated individuals, an excess of low generation-probability sequences was observed among out-of-frame TCR alpha sequences shared between twins. Because the same donors could not be followed over many years, conclusions were based on cross-sectional statistical analysis. Invariant T cells such as MAIT and iNKT could partly confound zero-insertion analyses, though diverse VJ usage argued against this for most clonotypes.

Only healthy Caucasian donors were included. Three pairs of female monozygotic twins, all aged about 18 to 29 years, made up the twin cohort. Peripheral blood mononuclear cells were the source from which RNA for the TCR libraries was isolated. Here V drops 3 bases and J drops 6 bases, and the junction holds 5 bases not matched to any gene. CDR1 and CDR2 (SNHLY, FYNNEI) derive from the germline V gene. The CDR3 sequence holds 15 residues, the cysteine and phenylalanine included. Just the 45-base CDR3 DNA is kept, in frame starting at base 1. The library was made by 5' RACE. TCRdb lists the instrument as Illumina HiSeq 2000. A universal primer binding site was introduced by template switching, and a unique molecular identifier was present in the final cDNA, enabling accurate counting of TCR cDNA molecules. Specific primers in the conserved constant-segment region were used to synthesize first-strand cDNA for TCR alpha and beta chains. To control for contamination, every cDNA library was double barcoded, receiving both a SMART-Mk sample barcode and Illumina barcodes. TruSeq adapter sequences along with Illumina sample barcodes were introduced in two successive PCR steps. The TCR alpha and beta cDNA libraries were sequenced on the Illumina HiSeq platform using custom primers. Per the authors' processing: Unique molecular identifiers were extracted from raw reads with MiGEC, and CDR3 positions were determined with MiXCR. Recombination models were inferred per individual with the repgenHMM and IGoR tools using an EM algorithm. Shared clonotype analysis was performed with the tcR package in R, normalizing sharing by the product of cloneset sizes. Out-of-frame nonproductive sequences were analyzed to study raw recombination free of thymic and clonal selection effects. TCRdb reran the public reads through fastp at Q25 and MiXCR, keeping productive beta chains. Rows are combined by CDR3 protein, so each entry shows the most common genes and DNA. The V and J calls here are based on TCRdb, not the publication. Present in this sample are a few hundred thousand distinct CDR3 sequences, more than 9% of which were seen just once. The biggest ten clones account for 2.5% to 3% of the sample.

This clonotype was detected a few times. Its antigen remains unidentified. Per-base qualities were not stored, and no clone one base away is much larger. The same sample was also studied in work on yellow fever vaccine responses in identical twins. The second paper states: The authors reported that the T cell response to vaccination in identical twins appeared partly convergent and partly personalized. In the study, vaccine-responding T cell clones were precisely tracked in identical twins.

The TCR originated in a woman under 30 in good health. Sequences were obtained from PBMCs. The chain employs TRBV2 and TRBJ2-1, with 10 bases in between that match TRBD2. Here the CDR3 is given as CASSDMASGSNEQFF. The DNA is TGTGCCAGCAGTGATATGGCTAGCGGGAGCAATGAGCAGTTCTTC.